This T cell receptor beta chain is from a study of blood T cells in healthy people across ages. V was cut by 4 bases and J by 7 bases, with 12 bases left in between. CDR3 size: 13 residues. PCR was performed a second time for about 7 to 11 cycles using a sample-barcoded 5' primer and a J-beta primer mix. Researchers report that a template-switch adaptor with 12 random nucleotides tagged each cDNA molecule. Via MiXCR, TCRdb re-called the 5' RACE reads, giving one row per CDR3 protein. The table has fewer than 900,000 distinct CDR3 sequences, about 34% seen once. This clonotype was observed a handful of times. In terms of origin and age, donors were healthy Caucasian individuals from Russia aged roughly 6 to 100.

The material sequenced was blood. This receptor was identified in a man in his late teens or twenties in good health. The chain couples TRBV12-3 or TRBV12-4 to TRBJ2-3; D is unresolved. CDR3 residues: CASSYEARNTQYF. The CDR3 DNA sequence: TGTGCCAGCAGTTACGAGGCCCGGAATACGCAGTATTTT.